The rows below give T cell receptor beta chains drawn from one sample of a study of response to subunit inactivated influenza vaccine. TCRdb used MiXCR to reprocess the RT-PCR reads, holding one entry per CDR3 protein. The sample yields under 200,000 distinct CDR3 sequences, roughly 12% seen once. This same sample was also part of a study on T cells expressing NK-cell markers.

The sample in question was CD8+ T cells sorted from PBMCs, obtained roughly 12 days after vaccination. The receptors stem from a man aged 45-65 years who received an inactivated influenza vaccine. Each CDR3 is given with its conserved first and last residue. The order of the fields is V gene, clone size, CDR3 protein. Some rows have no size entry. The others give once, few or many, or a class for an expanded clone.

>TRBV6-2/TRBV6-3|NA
CASRPGGTEAFF
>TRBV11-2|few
CASSLVSVRYNEQFF
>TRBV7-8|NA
CASSLQGVHEQYF
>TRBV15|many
CATSRMSSGTFSYNEQFF
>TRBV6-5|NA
CASSYGTGTVREMNTEAFF
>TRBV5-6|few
CASSLPGRSPLSEQYF
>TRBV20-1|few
CCANKAAGTSVTDTQYF
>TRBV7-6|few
CASSRRGSGNTIYF
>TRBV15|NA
CATSSKRSRANEQFF
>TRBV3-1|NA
CASSQGRRRGWEGYTF
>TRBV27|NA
CASTWGQAYNEQFF
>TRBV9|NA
CASSASRLAGYNEQFF
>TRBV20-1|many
CSAKGGRDSKVQVDTQYF
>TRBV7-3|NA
CASSQMFSPYNEQFF
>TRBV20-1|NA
CSAQRGTHPYNEQFF
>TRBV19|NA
CARTGLAGVRCQETQYF
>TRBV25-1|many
CASSVGGDNEQFF
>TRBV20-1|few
CSGESGSSYNEQFF
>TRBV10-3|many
CAISESGGGAYNEQFF
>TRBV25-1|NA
CASKGQTGYEQYF
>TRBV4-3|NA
CASSQFTGTGSTGELFF
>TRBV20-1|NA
CSATRYVGNIQYF
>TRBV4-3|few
CASSQDWPGTSYEQYF
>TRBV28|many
CASSFTGSNSPLHF
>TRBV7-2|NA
CASSLVTIQLPGDEQFF
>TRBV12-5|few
CASALLGQGIHNEQFF
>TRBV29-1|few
CSVEVGAKDNEQFF
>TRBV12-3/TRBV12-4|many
CASSLVALLGASFPYNEQFF
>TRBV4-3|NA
CASSQAPGETDTQYF
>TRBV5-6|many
CASSFGQGFVISKNIQYF
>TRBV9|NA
CASSAVDRGYSGELFF
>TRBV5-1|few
CASSFTGANSYEQYF
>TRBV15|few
CATSTDREPYEQYF
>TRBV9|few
CASSGGPYSGRGSDEQFF
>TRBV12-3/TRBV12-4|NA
CASSLMLRETQYF
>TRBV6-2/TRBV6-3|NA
CASSLGQFYEQYF
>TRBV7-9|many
CASSRGTRGAYNEQFF
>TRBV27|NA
CASSFLAGVGEQFF
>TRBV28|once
CASSSYLQGEQFF
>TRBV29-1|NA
CSVEDPAGSALEFF
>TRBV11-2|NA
CASSLGASSADTQYF
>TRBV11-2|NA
CASSITSSSYYEQYF